The rows below give T cell receptor beta chains drawn from one sample of a study of shared clonotypes between healthy human individuals. TCRdb's copy holds only in-frame clones and misses some; the assay was immunoSEQ multiplex PCR. The table has some 2,100,000 clones, 85% to 95% seen once; the top ten hold 1.5% to 2%. Sequenced input: naive CD8+ T cells from PBMCs. Receptors originate from a man aged 18 to 29 in good health. Some clones in this sample may be carry-over from other donors' samples. The CDR3 runs from the conserved cysteine through the conserved F or W. The D gene is left open where the match is weak. Rows may omit the clone size; those that give it use once, few, many or a size class.

TRBJ2-7 | TRBV27 | TRBD2 | NA | CASSLSVPSGSGEQYF | TGTGCCAGCAGTTTATCGGTCCCTAGCGGGAGTGGCGAGCAGTACTTC
TRBJ2-1 | TRBV7-9 | NA | NA | CASSLPRVQWAPYNEQFF | TGTGCCAGCAGCCTCCCCAGGGTGCAATGGGCCCCTTACAATGAGCAGTTCTTC
TRBJ1-1 | TRBV7-6 | TRBD1 | NA | CASSERGHTEAFF | TGTGCCAGCAGCGAAAGGGGGCACACTGAAGCTTTCTTT
TRBJ1-1 | TRBV10-2 | NA | few | CASSEFRWNTEAFF | TGCGCCAGCAGTGAGTTCAGGTGGAACACTGAAGCTTTCTTT
TRBJ2-2 | TRBV9 | NA | once | CASSPTGPRGHGELFF | TGTGCCAGCAGCCCAACCGGGCCCCGAGGACACGGGGAGCTGTTTTTT
TRBJ2-2 | TRBV4-3 | TRBD1 | NA | CASSHGQGVAGELFF | TGCGCCAGCAGCCACGGACAGGGGGTGGCCGGGGAGCTGTTTTTT
TRBJ1-1 | TRBV29-1 | TRBD1 | few | CSARSQGGSTEAFF | TGCAGCGCCAGATCCCAGGGGGGTAGCACTGAAGCTTTCTTT
TRBJ2-1 | TRBV6-1 | TRBD1 | NA | CASTPWDRYNEQFF | TGTGCCAGCACCCCATGGGACAGGTACAATGAGCAGTTCTTC
TRBJ2-7 | TRBV9 | NA | NA | CASSVAGTSSYEQYF | TGTGCCAGCAGCGTAGCAGGGACAAGCTCCTACGAGCAGTACTTC
TRBJ1-4 | TRBV13 | NA | NA | CASSLGHPRGKLFF | TGTGCCAGCAGCTTGGGACACCCTAGGGGGAAACTGTTTTTT
TRBJ2-3 | TRBV7-9 | NA | NA | CASSPPSSRRTDTQYF | TGTGCCAGCAGCCCCCCATCTAGCAGGAGAACAGATACGCAGTATTTT
TRBJ2-3 | TRBV6-1 | TRBD1 | NA | CASSEALQGADTQYF | TGTGCCAGCAGTGAAGCGCTTCAGGGGGCAGATACGCAGTATTTT
TRBJ2-1 | TRBV13 | NA | NA | CASSFISNEQFF | TGTGCCAGCAGCTTCATTAGTAATGAGCAGTTCTTC
TRBJ2-7 | TRBV5-6 | TRBD1 | NA | CASSPDGQGVYEQYF | TGTGCCAGCAGCCCAGACGGACAGGGAGTTTACGAGCAGTACTTC
TRBJ2-1 | TRBV29-1 | TRBD2 | NA | CSLKGGLAGARWDEQFF | TGCAGCCTAAAGGGGGGACTAGCGGGAGCTCGGTGGGATGAGCAGTTCTTC
TRBJ2-6 | TRBV6-5 | NA | NA | CASSYVRGANVLTF | TGTGCCAGCAGTTACGTCCGGGGGGCCAACGTCCTGACTTTC
TRBJ2-7 | TRBV28 | TRBD1 | NA | CASSFGRDRVSYEQYF | TGTGCCAGCAGTTTTGGTCGGGACAGGGTTTCCTACGAGCAGTACTTC
TRBJ1-2 | TRBV10-2 | NA | NA | CASSAEEGTPHGGYGYTF | TGCGCCAGCAGTGCTGAAGAAGGGACACCTCATGGAGGGTATGGCTACACCTTC
TRBJ2-4 | TRBV11-2 | NA | NA | CASSSSKNIQYF | TGTGCCAGCAGCTCCTCGAAAAACATTCAGTACTTC
TRBJ1-5 | TRBV11-2 | NA | NA | CASSLGGRAQGNQPQHF | TGTGCCAGCAGCTTAGGAGGGAGGGCTCAGGGCAATCAGCCCCAGCATTTT
TRBJ2-7 | TRBV10-3 | TRBD1 | few | CATGTGYEQYF | TGTGCCACGGGGACAGGCTACGAGCAGTACTTC
TRBJ2-5 | TRBV9 | NA | NA | CASSVGGYDPTQYF | TGTGCCAGCAGCGTAGGAGGGTACGACCCGACCCAGTACTTC
TRBJ1-5 | TRBV28 | NA | NA | CASSALDVPNQPQHF | TGTGCCAGCAGTGCACTCGACGTCCCCAATCAGCCCCAGCATTTT
TRBJ1-1 | TRBV11-2 | NA | NA | CASSLSLGATEAFF | TGTGCCAGCAGCTTATCGCTGGGGGCCACTGAAGCTTTCTTT
TRBJ1-2 | TRBV7-6 | TRBD1 | NA | CASSSDRHGYTF | TGTGCCAGCAGCTCGGACAGGCACGGCTACACCTTC
TRBJ2-7 | TRBV9 | NA | NA | CASSYSPGLLVREQYF | TGTGCCAGCAGCTACTCCCCTGGACTACTCGTGAGGGAGCAGTACTTC
TRBJ2-7 | TRBV5-6 | TRBD2 | NA | CASSFQREPLSSYEQYF | TGTGCCAGCAGCTTCCAGCGGGAGCCCTTGAGCTCCTACGAGCAGTACTTC
TRBJ2-7 | TRBV30 | NA | NA | CAWSVGGRYEQYF | TGTGCCTGGAGTGTTGGTGGGAGATACGAGCAGTACTTC
TRBJ2-5 | TRBV27 | TRBD1 | NA | CASSSTGEQTQYF | TGTGCCAGCAGTTCGACAGGGGAGCAGACCCAGTACTTC
TRBJ2-1 | TRBV11-2 | NA | NA | CASSLVPGTYNEQFF | TGTGCCAGCAGCTTAGTTCCGGGGACCTACAATGAGCAGTTCTTC
TRBJ2-1 | TRBV9 | NA | NA | CASSASGAGQNEQFF | TGTGCCAGCAGCGCCTCGGGAGCGGGACAGAATGAGCAGTTCTTC
TRBJ2-2 | TRBV5-1 | NA | NA | CASSLYGRSPNTGELFF | TGCGCCAGCAGCTTGTATGGCAGGAGTCCGAACACCGGGGAGCTGTTTTTT
TRBJ2-7 | TRBV4-1 | NA | NA | CASSQFGGVQYEQYF | TGCGCCAGCAGCCAATTCGGGGGTGTACAGTACGAGCAGTACTTC
TRBJ2-7 | TRBV4-1 | NA | NA | CASSHLGSTYEQYF | TGCGCCAGCAGCCACCTAGGGAGTACCTACGAGCAGTACTTC
TRBJ1-1 | TRBV25-1 | TRBD1 | NA | CASSAATGPSTEAFF | TGTGCCAGCAGTGCAGCGACAGGGCCGAGCACTGAAGCTTTCTTT
TRBJ2-3 | TRBV9 | NA | NA | CASSVDPSPTDTQYF | TGTGCCAGCAGCGTAGATCCCAGCCCCACAGATACGCAGTATTTT
TRBJ2-7 | TRBV2 | NA | NA | CASSLGGGADYEQYF | TGTGCCAGCAGTTTAGGAGGGGGGGCCGACTACGAGCAGTACTTC
TRBJ2-7 | TRBV16 | TRBD2 | NA | CASSHWSGGAYEQYF | TGTGCCAGCAGCCATTGGAGTGGGGGGGCCTACGAGCAGTACTTC
TRBJ2-7 | TRBV29-1 | TRBD2 | NA | CSVDAGGPYEQYF | TGCAGCGTTGACGCGGGAGGACCCTACGAGCAGTACTTC
TRBJ1-4 | TRBV7-2 | TRBD1 | NA | CASSGNPTGNEKLFF | TGTGCCAGCAGCGGTAACCCGACAGGGAATGAAAAACTGTTTTTT
TRBJ2-7 | TRBV19 | TRBD2 | NA | CASQYRAGRYEQYF | TGTGCCAGCCAGTATAGAGCGGGGCGGTACGAGCAGTACTTC
TRBJ2-7 | TRBV11-2 | TRBD1 | NA | CASRDRGPYEQYF | TGTGCCAGCAGAGACAGGGGCCCCTACGAGCAGTACTTC
TRBJ2-7 | TRBV27 | NA | NA | CASSWGGQDNYEQYF | TGTGCCAGCAGTTGGGGGGGGCAGGACAACTACGAGCAGTACTTC
TRBJ2-7 | TRBV27 | TRBD1 | NA | CASSIRDRRYEQYF | TGTGCCAGCAGTATACGGGACAGGCGCTACGAGCAGTACTTC
TRBJ2-2 | TRBV19 | NA | once | CASSTAVNTGELFF | TGTGCCAGTAGTACGGCGGTTAACACCGGGGAGCTGTTTTTT
TRBJ1-5 | TRBV25-1 | NA | NA | CALGVGEDQPQHF | TGTGCGCTCGGGGTGGGGGAGGATCAGCCCCAGCATTTT
TRBJ1-5 | TRBV28 | NA | NA | CASSFRGLGWSQPQHF | TGTGCCAGCAGTTTTCGCGGCTTAGGATGGAGTCAGCCCCAGCATTTT
TRBJ2-3 | TRBV6-1 | TRBD2 | NA | CASSEVGQGLALNAATDTQYF | TGTGCCAGCAGTGAAGTCGGGCAGGGACTAGCTCTCAACGCTGCCACAGATACGCAGTATTTT
TRBJ2-7 | TRBV4-1 | NA | NA | CASSRSLAGEQYF | TGCGCCAGCAGCCGCAGCCTTGCGGGCGAGCAGTACTTC
TRBJ2-7 | TRBV11-2 | TRBD2 | NA | CASSLALSGRTRVAEQYF | TGTGCCAGCAGCTTAGCCCTTTCCGGGAGGACCCGGGTTGCCGAGCAGTACTTC
TRBJ2-1 | TRBV29-1 | NA | NA | CSVGFAISFAEQFF | TGCAGCGTTGGTTTTGCAATTAGCTTCGCTGAGCAGTTCTTC
TRBJ2-2 | TRBV28 | NA | NA | CASSLLVDGELFF | TGTGCCAGCAGTTTGTTGGTGGACGGGGAGCTGTTTTTT